This paragraph reports one T cell receptor beta chain. Its antigen is not known. These data belong to a study of T-cell memory formation after mild COVID-19. As for the study in general: There were largely donor-specific TCR clusters. Notes on the study in general: Clones contracting across day 15 to 85 had a balanced CD4/CD8 profile; later expanding clones leaned CD4+.

The germline gives CDR1 SGHDT, CDR2 YYEEEE. V lost 4 bases and J 8 bases, leaving 18 bases between the germline ends. CDR3 length: 14 residues. TCRdb redid the calling of the 5' RACE reads with MiXCR, one entry per CDR3 protein. The repertoire has around 340,000 distinct CDR3 sequences, approximately 15% of them found once; the top ten carry approximately 20%. This sequence originates from a man between 18 and 35 years old who had mild COVID-19 (a few samples of this study predate the infection). Cell type and time point are not known. Source material: PBMCs or a T cell subset sorted from them (not recorded which). This sequence joins TRBV5-6 and TRBJ1-2; D not certain. The CDR3 loop reads CASSPLSRAQGYTF. CDR3 in DNA: TGTGCCAGCAGCCCCTTGTCTAGGGCGCAGGGCTACACCTTC.